The 28 T cell receptor beta chains reported below all come from one sample, sequenced in a study of CD8+ T cells in alopecia areata. As the sequencing template, cDNA was produced by extracting RNA and reverse transcribing it. Repertoires were generated with immunoSEQ multiplex PCR, while TCRdb's copy carries only in-frame clones and drops some. The sample lists around 130,000 clones; roughly three fifths were seen once. The material was CD4+ T cells sorted from blood, obtained at week 0. These receptors were obtained from a human donor with alopecia areata.

CDR3 protein: CASSAPGEAEAFF. In DNA form, the CDR3 reads TGTGCCAGCAGCGCCCCGGGGGAGGCTGAAGCTTTCTTT. This chain uses TRBV5-4 with TRBJ1-1, with a tentative D call TRBD1 (5 bases). V was trimmed by 4 bases and J by 6 bases, leaving 13 bases between them. This CDR3 is 13 amino acids long. Germline CDR1 is SGHNT and CDR2 is YYREEE (reference sequence).

This clone has more than one count but fewer than ten. The chain has TRBV29-1 and TRBJ2-1; 7 bases align to TRBD1. The CDR3 extends over 14 amino acids. V shed 6 bases, J shed 6 bases, and the junction held 11 bases outside the gene matches. Germline loops: CDR1 SQVTM, CDR2 ANQGSEA. CDR3 region: CSVLQGFNSNEQFF. The DNA for the CDR3 is TGCAGCGTCCTACAGGGGTTTAATTCCAATGAGCAGTTCTTC.

This sequence joins TRBV19 and TRBJ1-1; 8 bases are a match to TRBD1. The CDR3 runs 15 residues. The junction had 6 bases not matched to a gene; V was cut back by 5 bases and J by 1 base. Germline V gene data show CDR1 as LNHDA and CDR2 as SQIVND (reference sequence). This CDR3 reads CASSLPRGPNTEAFF. The CDR3 region has the DNA TGTGCCAGTAGTCTCCCCAGGGGGCCGAACACTGAAGCTTTCTTT.

Only one count was recorded for this clone. The chain joins TRBV7-2 to TRBJ2-7; unclear D gene. The CDR3 has 13 amino acids. V was clipped by 2 bases and J by 3 bases, with 8 bases between them. The germline V gene encodes CDR1 SGHTA and CDR2 FQGNSA. The CDR3 loop reads CASSLQPIYEQYF. CDR3 nucleotides: TGTGCCAGCAGCTTACAACCCATCTACGAGCAGTACTTC. Complete variable domain (other parts from reference TRBV7-2 and TRBJ2-7): GAGVSQSPSNKVTEKGKDVELRCDPISGHTALYWYRQSLGQGLEFLIYFQGNSAPDKSGLPSDRFSAERTGGSVSTLTIQRTQQEDSAVYLCASSLQPIYEQYFGPGTRLTVT.

The rearrangement uses TRBV5-1 and TRBJ2-5, with 7 bases fitting TRBD2. Per germline, CDR1 SGHRS and CDR2 YFSETQ. The length of the CDR3 is 13 residues. The ends lost 3 bases at V and 3 bases at J; junction bases unmatched: 2. DNA of the CDR3: TGCGCCAGCAGCTCCAGCGGGGAAGAGACCCAGTACTTC. Amino acid sequence: CASSSSGEETQYF.

There are a few counts of this clone. This sequence joins TRBV5-1 and TRBJ2-5; 8 positions match TRBD2. CDR1 SGHRS and CDR2 YFSETQ come from the germline V gene. The length of the CDR3 is 15 residues. V was pared by 4 bases and J by 4 bases, with 9 bases of the junction left unmatched. The CDR3 DNA reads TGCGCCAGCAGCGTAGAGCCGGGACTAGTAGAGACCCAGTACTTC. This translates into CASSVEPGLVETQYF.

The V and J genes are TRBV30 and TRBJ2-1; no clear D. Trimming removed 4 bases from V and 7 bases from J, with 11 bases in between. Germline CDR1 is GTSNPN and CDR2 is SVGIG (reference sequence). The CDR3 is 12 residues long. CDR3 residues: CAWKEFSNEQFF. For the CDR3, the DNA is TGTGCCTGGAAAGAGTTTTCGAATGAGCAGTTCTTC.

In this sample, this clone turned up a few times. The chain employs TRBV2 and TRBJ2-5; TRBD1 aligns across 10 bases. Germline CDR1 is SNHLY and CDR2 is FYNNEI. Trimming removed 4 bases from V and 4 bases from J; junction bases left unmatched: 6. The CDR3 is 15 residues long. As DNA, the CDR3 is TGTGCCAGCAGTGTTTCGAGGGACAGGGGAGAGACCCAGTACTTC. It translates to CASSVSRDRGETQYF.

This chain uses TRBV28 with TRBJ2-7; no definite D call. Trimming took 4 bases from V and 2 from J, leaving 12 bases between them. CDR3 size: 14 residues. Germline CDR1 reads MDHEN; CDR2 reads SYDVKM. The CDR3, as DNA: TGTGCCAGCAGTTCCCCTAGGCTAGCCTACGAGCAGTACTTC. Its protein product is CASSSPRLAYEQYF.

The chain recombines TRBV4-1 with TRBJ2-3; 8 bases match TRBD2. V gave up 0 bases and J gave up 0 bases; unmatched junction bases: 5. The CDR3 totals 17 residues. From germline, CDR1 is MGHRA and CDR2 YSYEKL. The CDR3 DNA follows: TGCGCCAGCAGCCAAGATGGATTAGCGGGAAGCACAGATACGCAGTATTTT. Residues: CASSQDGLAGSTDTQYF.

J is TRBJ1-3 and V is TRBV29-1; TRBD1 aligns across 7 bases. Germline V lookup: CDR1 SQVTM, CDR2 ANQGSEA. The CDR3 has 15 residues. Trimming took 4 bases from V and 2 from J; bases not matched to a gene: 8. The CDR3 loop reads CSVGTGESTGNTIYF. CDR3 sequence (DNA): TGCAGCGTTGGAACAGGGGAAAGCACTGGAAACACCATATATTTT.

This clone has just a few counts. This sequence joins TRBV29-1 and TRBJ2-5, with D possibly being TRBD2 (6 bases). The ends were cut back, 6 bases at V and 3 bases at J, with 14 bases in the middle. The CDR3 loop spans 13 amino acids. CDR1 SQVTM and CDR2 ANQGSEA come from the germline V gene. CDR3 bases: TGCAGCGTGACTAGACTCAGGGAAGAGACCCAGTACTTC. Translating gives CSVTRLREETQYF.

There are a few counts of this clone. The chain combines TRBV5-1 with TRBJ2-1; 8 nucleotides agree with TRBD2. Trimming cost V 5 bases and J 4 bases; bases outside gene matches: 5. This CDR3 has 14 amino acids. In germline, CDR1 is SGHRS, CDR2 YFSETQ. CDR3 in DNA: TGCGCCAGCAGGCTAGCGGGCACATACAATGAGCAGTTCTTC. Protein product: CASRLAGTYNEQFF.

The chain recombines TRBV25-1 with TRBJ2-1, with D maybe TRBD2 (5 bases). This CDR3 has 13 amino acids. Germline V gene sequence: CDR1 MGHDK, CDR2 SYGVNS. Trimming pared 1 base from V and 5 bases from J, leaving 6 bases between. CDR3 residues: CASSEWEHNEQFF. The CDR3 nucleotides read TGTGCCAGCAGTGAATGGGAGCACAATGAGCAGTTCTTC.

The genes are TRBV30 and TRBJ1-2, with 8 bases fitting TRBD1. From germline, CDR1 is GTSNPN and CDR2 SVGIG (reference sequence). After removal of 4 bases from V and 6 bases from J, the junction contained 7 bases not matched to a gene. This CDR3 is built from 13 residues. Here the CDR3 reads CAWNVDRADGYTF. The CDR3 nucleotides are TGTGCCTGGAATGTGGACAGGGCGGATGGCTACACCTTC.

This clone was seen a few times. The chain has TRBV29-1 and TRBJ2-4, with a weak D call TRBD1 (6 bases). V was shortened by 3 bases and J by 8 bases, with 14 bases between the two germline ends. Germline V gives CDR1 SQVTM, CDR2 ANQGSEA. This CDR3 is 13 amino acids long. The CDR3 protein is CSVDDTGSDIQYF. CDR3 nucleotide sequence: TGCAGCGTTGATGATACAGGGTCGGACATTCAGTACTTC. Based on the CDR3 plus reference TRBV29-1 and TRBJ2-4, the full variable domain is SAVISQKPSRDICQRGTSLTIQCQVDSQVTMMFWYRQQPGQSLTLIATANQGSEATYESGFVIDKFPISRPNLTFSTLTVSNMSPEDSSIYLCSVDDTGSDIQYFGAGTRLSVL.

This clone was observed a few times. The J gene is TRBJ2-3, the V gene TRBV6-6; 9 bases are shared with TRBD2. The CDR3 is 15 residues long. Germline CDR1 MNHNY, CDR2 SVGAGI (reference sequence). V trimming: 2 bases; J trimming: 2 bases; junction bases outside the gene matches: 2. DNA of the CDR3: TGTGCCAGCAGTTACGGACTAGCGCTCACAGATACGCAGTATTTT. Translated, it gives CASSYGLALTDTQYF.

This clone was observed a single time. The chain couples TRBV19 to TRBJ1-2, with no clear D. The CDR3 is 12 residues long. V was trimmed by 7 bases and J by 4 bases, leaving 10 bases between them. The germline gives CDR1 LNHDA, CDR2 SQIVND (reference sequence). The CDR3 loop is CASTPHSYGYTF. In DNA form, the CDR3 reads TGTGCCAGTACCCCCCACAGCTATGGCTACACCTTC.

V is TRBV9 and J is TRBJ1-2; D might be TRBD1 (5 bases). CDR3 length: 17 amino acids. V lost 0 bases to trimming and J lost 8 bases, with 23 bases between them. From germline, CDR1 is SGDLS and CDR2 YYNGEE. The chain's CDR3 is CASSVDIGGRELTGYTF. The CDR3 nucleotides are TGTGCCAGCAGCGTAGATATCGGGGGGAGAGAGCTGACCGGCTACACCTTC.

This sequence joins TRBV7-2 and TRBJ2-1, with 8 nucleotides matching TRBD1. V shed 1 base, J shed 0 bases, and the junction held 5 bases outside the gene matches. This CDR3 comprises 17 residues. CDR1 is SGHTA, CDR2 FQGNSA, per germline. DNA of the CDR3: TGTGCCAGCAGCTTAGGCCGACAGGGGAGCTCCTACAATGAGCAGTTCTTC. Translating it yields CASSLGRQGSSYNEQFF.

The chain carries TRBV6-5 and TRBJ2-3; 8 bases line up with TRBD2. Germline trimming cut 6 bases from V and 2 bases from J; bases unmatched to any gene: 7. Germline CDR1 and CDR2: MNHEY and SVGAGI. The CDR3 consists of 15 residues. CDR3 bases: TGTGCCAGCAGAACGGGGGGGCTGGTCACAGATACGCAGTATTTT. Its translation: CASRTGGLVTDTQYF.

The chain has TRBV5-1 and TRBJ2-3, with TRBD2 identical over 12 bases. V lost 0 bases, J lost 2 bases, and 4 bases stayed unmatched. This CDR3 spans 17 amino acids. Germline CDR1 and CDR2: SGHRS and YFSETQ. The CDR3 here is CASSLGTSGGYTDTQYF. The CDR3 region has the DNA TGCGCCAGCAGCTTGGGTACTAGCGGGGGGTACACAGATACGCAGTATTTT.

This clone was picked up a small number of times. This chain uses TRBV5-6 with TRBJ1-5; D unresolved. The CDR3 has 13 residues. Trimming left V 2 bases short and J 5 bases short, with 8 bases between. The V gene's germline CDR1 is SGHDT and CDR2 YYEEEE. CDR3 sequence reads: CASSFSPDQPQHF. CDR3 nucleotide sequence: TGTGCCAGCAGCTTTAGCCCCGATCAGCCCCAGCATTTT.

As regards this clone: The conserved phenylalanine or tryptophan is not found at the CDR3 terminus, so this likely reflects a read error. The J gene is TRBJ2-3, the V gene TRBV30; D is ambiguous. Trimming took 2 bases from V and 9 from J, leaving 18 bases between them. Germline CDR1 and CDR2: GTSNPN and SVGIG (reference sequence). The CDR3 totals 14 residues. CDR3 sequence (DNA): TGTGCCTGGAGTACCCCTGGAACTAAAGGGACGCAGTATCTT. The encoded protein is CAWSTPGTKGTQYL.

The gene calls are TRBV11-2 and TRBJ2-7, with 8 positions matching TRBD1. The CDR3 spans 14 residues. The germline CDR1 and CDR2 sequences are SGHAT and FQNNGV. With 5 bases clipped from V and 6 bases from J, the junction kept 9 bases outside the gene matches. The CDR3 DNA sequence: TGTGCCAGCAGCACCTCCGGGACAGGCCCCGAGCAGTACTTC. Translating gives CASSTSGTGPEQYF.

This clone was seen a single time. The chain employs TRBV28 and TRBJ2-7, with TRBD1 identical over 8 bases. The CDR3 extends over 14 amino acids. Germline lookup yields CDR1 MDHEN and CDR2 SYDVKM. J gave up 3 bases and V 5 bases, and 6 bases lay outside the gene matches. The CDR3 DNA reads TGTGCCAGCAGTCCGACGACAGGGGACTACGAGCAGTACTTC. It is translated as CASSPTTGDYEQYF.

DNA for the CDR3: TGCGCCAGCAGCCCGGGACAGGCCGCGGCTAATGAAAAACTGTTTTTT. It yields the protein CASSPGQAAANEKLFF. The chain recombines TRBV5-1 with TRBJ1-4; 8 bases fit TRBD1. V shed 4 bases and J 3 bases; nucleotides not matched to a gene: 8. Germline assignment: CDR1 SGHRS and CDR2 YFSETQ. There are 16 residues in the CDR3.

This clone has more than one count but fewer than ten. The rearrangement joins TRBV7-9 to TRBJ2-5; weak D call: TRBD2 (5 bases). Germline loops: CDR1 SEHNR, CDR2 FQNEAQ (reference sequence). This CDR3 has 15 residues. The ends were cut back, 1 base at V and 2 bases at J, with 11 bases in the middle. Here the CDR3 reads CASSLGGLLQETQYF. CDR3 in DNA: TGTGCCAGCAGCTTAGGCGGGCTACTACAAGAGACCCAGTACTTC. The full variable domain, in which reference TRBV7-9 and TRBJ2-5 provide the parts outside the CDR3, is DTGVSQNPRHKITKRGQNVTFRCDPISEHNRLYWYRQTLGQGPEFLTYFQNEAQLEKSRLLSDRFSAERPKGSFSTLEIQRTEQGDSAMYLCASSLGGLLQETQYFGPGTRLLVL.